This T cell receptor beta chain appears in the sequencing data of a study of CD8+CD57+ T cells in acquired aplastic anemia. Overall study: Isolated CD4+ and CD8+ cells, once sorted, yielded DNA averaging about 3 ug.

The study's findings and limits: Researchers report that 25 to 35 CD8+ CDR3 sequences appeared in both patients and controls.

Genomic DNA acted as the template from which TCR beta VDJ combination and CDR3 sequence profiling were carried out. TCRdb fed the reads into MiXCR, producing one record per CDR3 protein. The profile covers 450,000 to 550,000 distinct CDR3 sequences, with around 32% appearing a single time and less than 0.85% taken by the ten largest. On this clonotype itself: Its antigen is undetermined.

CD8+CD57+ cell expansion had been shown by flow cytometry in patients chosen for sequencing. All patients had severe acquired aplastic anemia. The CDR3 extends over 12 amino acids. Germline CDR1 LNHDA, CDR2 SQIVND (reference sequence). Trimming took off 8 bases at V and 7 bases at J, with 12 bases between the two ends. The sequencing sample was made of sorted CD4+, CD8+, or CD8+CD57+ T cells (not recorded which) from PBMCs. The clonotype originates from a human donor with aplastic anemia. The genes are TRBV19 and TRBJ1-5, with D possibly matching TRBD1 (5 bases). CDR3 sequence reads: CASGGGGQPQHF. The CDR3, as DNA: TGTGCCAGTGGGGGGGGGGGACAGCCCCAGCATTTT.